This TCR beta chain came from a study of OX40 agonist ivuxolimab in advanced cancers. At the level of the study: The dose of intravenous ivuxolimab that patients received every 2 weeks ranged from 0.01 to 10 mg/kg.

Libraries were prepared by immunoSEQ multiplex PCR; TCRdb keeps only in-frame clonotypes and omits some of them. The sample records tens of thousands of clones, more than 80% being singletons. CDR1 is SGHNT, CDR2 YYREEE, per germline (reference sequence). The CDR3 length is 15 residues. With respect to this clone: An end of the junction does not agree with germline; a read error may underlie this.

The chain combines TRBV5-4 with TRBJ1-2; maybe TRBD1 (6 bases). The specimen was CD4+ or CD8+ T cells sorted from blood, collected in a trial of the OX40 agonist ivuxolimab. This TCR was sampled from an adult with an advanced solid tumor such as melanoma, head and neck, liver or kidney cancer. CDR3 coding DNA: TGCGCCAGCAGCCAAGAGCGACAGGTTTTCGACGGCTACACCTTC. Translated: CASSQERQVFDGYTF.